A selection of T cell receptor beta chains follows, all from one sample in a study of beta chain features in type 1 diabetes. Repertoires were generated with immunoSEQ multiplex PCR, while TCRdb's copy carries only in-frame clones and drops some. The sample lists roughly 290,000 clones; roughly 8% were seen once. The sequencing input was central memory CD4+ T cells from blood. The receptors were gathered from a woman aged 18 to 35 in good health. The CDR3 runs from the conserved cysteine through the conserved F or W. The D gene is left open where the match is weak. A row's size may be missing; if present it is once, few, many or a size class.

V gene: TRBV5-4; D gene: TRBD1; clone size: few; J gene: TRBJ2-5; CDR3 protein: CASSLGDREETQYF; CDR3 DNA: TGTGCCAGCAGCTTGGGGGACAGGGAAGAGACCCAGTACTTC
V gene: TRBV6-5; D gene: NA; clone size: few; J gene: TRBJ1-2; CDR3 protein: CASSYGGEAYGYTF; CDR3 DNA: TGTGCCAGCAGTTACGGGGGAGAGGCTTATGGCTACACCTTC
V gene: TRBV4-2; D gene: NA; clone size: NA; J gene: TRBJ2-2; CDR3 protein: CASSQVRGTGELFF; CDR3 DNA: TGTGCCAGCAGCCAAGTGAGGGGCACCGGGGAGCTGTTTTTT
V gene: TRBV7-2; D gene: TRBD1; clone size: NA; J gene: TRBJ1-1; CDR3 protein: CASSSPDRGTEAFF; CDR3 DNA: TGTGCCAGCAGCTCACCCGACAGGGGAACTGAAGCTTTCTTT
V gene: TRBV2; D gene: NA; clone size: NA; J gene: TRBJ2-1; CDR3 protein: CASSALGKDNEQFF; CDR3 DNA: TGTGCCAGCAGTGCACTAGGAAAAGACAATGAGCAGTTCTTC
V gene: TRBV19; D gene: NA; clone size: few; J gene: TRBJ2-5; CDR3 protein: CASQARGSGKATQYF; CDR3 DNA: TGTGCCAGTCAAGCAAGAGGTTCAGGGAAGGCGACCCAGTACTTC
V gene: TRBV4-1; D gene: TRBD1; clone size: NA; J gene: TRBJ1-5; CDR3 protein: CASSPITTGGRGQPQHF; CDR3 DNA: TGCGCCAGCAGTCCGATTACTACAGGGGGCCGAGGGCAGCCCCAGCATTTT
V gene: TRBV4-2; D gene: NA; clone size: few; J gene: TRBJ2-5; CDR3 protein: CASSQGGYEETQYF; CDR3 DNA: TGTGCCAGCAGCCAAGGGGGATACGAGGAGACCCAGTACTTC
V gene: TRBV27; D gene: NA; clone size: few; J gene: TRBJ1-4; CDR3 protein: CASSLWAGEKLFF; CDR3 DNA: TGTGCCAGCAGTTTGTGGGCCGGTGAAAAACTGTTTTTT
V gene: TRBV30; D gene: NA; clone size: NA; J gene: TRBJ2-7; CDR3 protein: CAWSPGPNREQYF; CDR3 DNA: TGTGCCTGGAGTCCGGGACCGAATAGGGAGCAGTACTTC
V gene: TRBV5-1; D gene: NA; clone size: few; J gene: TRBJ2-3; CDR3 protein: CASAPVAPDTQYF; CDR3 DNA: TGCGCCAGCGCGCCGGTAGCACCGGATACGCAGTATTTT
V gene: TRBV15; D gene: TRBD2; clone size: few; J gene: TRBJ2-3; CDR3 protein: CATSRAAVTSGNTDTQYF; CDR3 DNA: TGTGCCACCAGCAGAGCAGCGGTGACTAGCGGTAACACAGATACGCAGTATTTT
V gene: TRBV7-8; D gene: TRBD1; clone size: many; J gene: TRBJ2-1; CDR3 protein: CASSERQGGNEQFF; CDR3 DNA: TGTGCCAGCAGCGAAAGACAGGGTGGGAATGAGCAGTTCTTC
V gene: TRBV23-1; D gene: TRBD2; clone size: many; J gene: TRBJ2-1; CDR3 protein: CASSRAKVAGGYNEQFF; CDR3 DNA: TGCGCCAGCAGTCGCGCCAAGGTAGCGGGAGGCTACAATGAGCAGTTCTTC
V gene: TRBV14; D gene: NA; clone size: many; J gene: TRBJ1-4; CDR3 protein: CASSQTGINEKLFF; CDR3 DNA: TGTGCCAGCAGCCAAACAGGAATTAATGAAAAACTGTTTTTT
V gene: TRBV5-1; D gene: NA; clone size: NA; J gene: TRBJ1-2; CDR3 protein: CASSLGQDNYGYTF; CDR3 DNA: TGCGCCAGCAGCTTGGGGCAGGATAACTATGGCTACACCTTC
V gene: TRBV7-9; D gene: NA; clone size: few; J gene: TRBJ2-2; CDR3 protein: CASSSQGRTGELFF; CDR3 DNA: TGTGCCAGCAGCTCCCAGGGGCGCACCGGGGAGCTGTTTTTT
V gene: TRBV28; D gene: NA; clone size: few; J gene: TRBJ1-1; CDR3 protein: CASSSPGQNTEAFF; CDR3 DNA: TGTGCCAGCAGTTCACCGGGCCAGAACACTGAAGCTTTCTTT
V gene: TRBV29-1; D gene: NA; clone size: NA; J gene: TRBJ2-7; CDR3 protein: CSVGTIYEQYF; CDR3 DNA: TGCAGCGTTGGGACGATATACGAGCAGTACTTC
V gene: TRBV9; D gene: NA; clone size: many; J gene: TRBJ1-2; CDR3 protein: CASSVEGYKDYGYTF; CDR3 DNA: TGTGCCAGCAGCGTAGAGGGCTATAAGGACTATGGCTACACCTTC
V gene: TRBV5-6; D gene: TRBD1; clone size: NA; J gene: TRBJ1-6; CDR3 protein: CASSLSLGTGNYNSPLHF; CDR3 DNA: TGTGCCAGCAGCTTAAGCCTCGGGACAGGGAACTATAATTCACCCCTCCACTTT
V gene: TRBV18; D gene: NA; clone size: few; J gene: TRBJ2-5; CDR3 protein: CASSPLIQETQYF; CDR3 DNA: TGTGCCAGCTCACCCTTAATTCAAGAGACCCAGTACTTC
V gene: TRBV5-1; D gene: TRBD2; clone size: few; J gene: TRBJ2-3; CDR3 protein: CASSLELAGVGADTQYF; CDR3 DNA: TGCGCCAGCAGCTTGGAACTAGCGGGAGTAGGGGCAGATACGCAGTATTTT
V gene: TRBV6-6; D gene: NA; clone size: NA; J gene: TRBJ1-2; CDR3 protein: CASSLGGNYGYTF; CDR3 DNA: TGTGCCAGCAGTTTAGGGGGGAACTATGGCTACACCTTC
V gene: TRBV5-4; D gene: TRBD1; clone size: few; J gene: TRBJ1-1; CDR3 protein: CASSWTGRITEAFF; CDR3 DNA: TGTGCCAGCAGCTGGACAGGCAGGATCACTGAAGCTTTCTTT
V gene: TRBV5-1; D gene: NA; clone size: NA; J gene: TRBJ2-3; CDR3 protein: CASSLDSGMGTDTQYF; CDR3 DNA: TGCGCCAGCAGCTTGGACTCCGGGATGGGCACAGATACGCAGTATTTT
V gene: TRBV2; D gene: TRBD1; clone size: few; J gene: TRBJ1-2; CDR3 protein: CASRTGRNYGYTF; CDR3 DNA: TGTGCCAGCAGGACAGGGCGTAACTATGGCTACACCTTC
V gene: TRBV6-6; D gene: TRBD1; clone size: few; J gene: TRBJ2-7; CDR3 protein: CASRKRDRGYEQYF; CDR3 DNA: TGTGCCAGCAGAAAGCGGGACAGGGGTTACGAGCAGTACTTC
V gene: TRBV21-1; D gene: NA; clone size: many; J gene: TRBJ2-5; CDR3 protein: CASSKLGGRETQYF; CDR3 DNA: TGTGCCAGCAGCAAATTGGGGGGCCGGGAGACCCAGTACTTC
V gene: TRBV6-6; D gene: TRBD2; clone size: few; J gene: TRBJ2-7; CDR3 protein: CASSSPRGRAYEQYF; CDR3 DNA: TGTGCCAGCAGCAGTCCGCGCGGGAGGGCTTACGAGCAGTACTTC
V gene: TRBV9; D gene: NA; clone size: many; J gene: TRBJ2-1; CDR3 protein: CASSPGPSPYNEQFF; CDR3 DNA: TGTGCCAGCAGCCCCGGACCTTCACCCTACAATGAGCAGTTCTTC
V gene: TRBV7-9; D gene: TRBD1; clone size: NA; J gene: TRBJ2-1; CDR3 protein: CASRPYGQGAGEQFF; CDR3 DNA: TGTGCCAGCAGGCCATATGGACAGGGGGCGGGTGAGCAGTTCTTC
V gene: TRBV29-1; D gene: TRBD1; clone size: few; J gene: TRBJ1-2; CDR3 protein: CSVRDSNYGYTF; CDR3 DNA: TGCAGCGTACGGGACAGCAACTATGGCTACACCTTC
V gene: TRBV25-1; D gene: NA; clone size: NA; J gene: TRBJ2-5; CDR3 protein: CASSEAGVRETQYF; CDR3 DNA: TGTGCCAGCAGTGAGGCAGGCGTAAGGGAGACCCAGTACTTC
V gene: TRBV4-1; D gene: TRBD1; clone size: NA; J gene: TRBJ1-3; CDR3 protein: CATRDRANSGNTIYF; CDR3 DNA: TGCGCCACAAGGGACAGAGCCAACTCTGGAAACACCATATATTTT
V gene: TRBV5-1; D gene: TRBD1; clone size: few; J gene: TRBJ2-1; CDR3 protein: CASSTGQGAYNEQFF; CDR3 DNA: TGCGCCAGCAGCACCGGACAGGGCGCCTACAATGAGCAGTTCTTC
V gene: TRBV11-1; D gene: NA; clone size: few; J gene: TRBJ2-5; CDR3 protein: CASSLEGGLYQETQYF; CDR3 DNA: TGTGCCAGCAGCTTAGAGGGCGGGTTGTACCAAGAGACCCAGTACTTC
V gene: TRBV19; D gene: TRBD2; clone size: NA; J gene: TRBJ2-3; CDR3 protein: CASGTSGRTDTQYF; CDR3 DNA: TGTGCCAGCGGGACTAGCGGGCGCACAGATACGCAGTATTTT
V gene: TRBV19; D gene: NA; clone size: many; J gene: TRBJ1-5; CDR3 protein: CASSQGRDQPQHF; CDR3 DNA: TGTGCCAGTAGCCAAGGGAGGGATCAGCCCCAGCATTTT
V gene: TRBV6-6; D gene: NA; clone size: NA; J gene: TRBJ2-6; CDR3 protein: CASRNPQGTGANVLTF; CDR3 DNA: TGTGCCAGCAGGAATCCACAGGGAACTGGGGCCAACGTCCTGACTTTC
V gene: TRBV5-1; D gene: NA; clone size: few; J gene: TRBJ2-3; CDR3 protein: CASTLQGTDTQYF; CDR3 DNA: TGCGCCAGCACCCTACAGGGCACAGATACGCAGTATTTT
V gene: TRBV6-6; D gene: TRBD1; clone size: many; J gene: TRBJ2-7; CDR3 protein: CASRSGTGSYEQYF; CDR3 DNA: TGTGCCAGCAGGTCCGGGACAGGGTCCTACGAGCAGTACTTC
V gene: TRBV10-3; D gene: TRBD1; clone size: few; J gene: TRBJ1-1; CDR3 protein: CAISGSGQRAMLDTEAFF; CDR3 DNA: TGTGCCATCAGTGGGTCGGGACAGCGGGCGATGTTGGACACTGAAGCTTTCTTT
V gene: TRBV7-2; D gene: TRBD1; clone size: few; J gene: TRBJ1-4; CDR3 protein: CASSLRDRAEKLFF; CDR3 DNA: TGTGCCAGCAGCTTACGGGACAGGGCTGAAAAACTGTTTTTT
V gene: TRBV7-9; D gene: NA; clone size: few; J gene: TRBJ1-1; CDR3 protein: CASSLGFDQTGAFF; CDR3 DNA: TGTGCCAGCAGCTTGGGGTTCGACCAGACGGGAGCTTTCTTT
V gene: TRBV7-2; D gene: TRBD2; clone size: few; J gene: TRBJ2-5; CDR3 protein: CASSGSRLAGGLLETQYF; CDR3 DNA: TGTGCCAGCAGCGGGAGTAGACTAGCGGGGGGGTTGCTGGAGACCCAGTACTTC
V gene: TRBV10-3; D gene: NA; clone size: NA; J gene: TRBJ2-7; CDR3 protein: CATGGQNEQYF; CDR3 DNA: TGTGCCACCGGGGGACAGAACGAGCAGTACTTC
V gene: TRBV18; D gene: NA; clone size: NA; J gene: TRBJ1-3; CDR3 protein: CASSPRGDRLGNTIYF; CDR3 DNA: TGTGCCAGCTCACCACGAGGTGACCGACTTGGAAACACCATATATTTT
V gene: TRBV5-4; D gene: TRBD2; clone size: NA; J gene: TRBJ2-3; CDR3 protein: CASSPGTSGGALDTQYF; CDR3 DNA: TGTGCCAGCAGCCCAGGGACTAGCGGGGGGGCCTTGGATACGCAGTATTTT
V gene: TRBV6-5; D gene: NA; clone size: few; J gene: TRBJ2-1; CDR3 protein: CASSYSTVRLVQFF; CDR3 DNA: TGTGCCAGCAGTTACTCGACAGTACGGCTAGTGCAGTTCTTC